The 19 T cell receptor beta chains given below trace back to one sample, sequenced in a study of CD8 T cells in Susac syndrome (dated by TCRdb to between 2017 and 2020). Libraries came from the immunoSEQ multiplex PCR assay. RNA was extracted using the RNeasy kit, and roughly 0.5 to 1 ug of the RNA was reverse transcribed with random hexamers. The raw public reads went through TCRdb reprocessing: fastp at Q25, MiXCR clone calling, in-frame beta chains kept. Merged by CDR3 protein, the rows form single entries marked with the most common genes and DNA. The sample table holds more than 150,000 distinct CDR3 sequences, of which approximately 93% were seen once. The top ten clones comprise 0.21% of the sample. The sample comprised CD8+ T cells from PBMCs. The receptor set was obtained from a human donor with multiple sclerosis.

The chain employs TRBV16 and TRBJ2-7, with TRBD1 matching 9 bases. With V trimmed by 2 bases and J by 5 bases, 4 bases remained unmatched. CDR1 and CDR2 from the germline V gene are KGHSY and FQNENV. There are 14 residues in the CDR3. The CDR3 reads CASSQTTGGNEQYF. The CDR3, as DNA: TGTGCCAGCAGCCAAACTACAGGGGGCAACGAGCAGTACTTC.

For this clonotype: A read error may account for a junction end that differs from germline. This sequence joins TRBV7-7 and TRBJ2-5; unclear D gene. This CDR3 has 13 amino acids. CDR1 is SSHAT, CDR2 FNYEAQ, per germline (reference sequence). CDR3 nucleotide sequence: TGTGCTAGCAGCCCCGGTACCCAAGAGACCCAGTACTTC. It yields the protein CASSPGTQETQYF.

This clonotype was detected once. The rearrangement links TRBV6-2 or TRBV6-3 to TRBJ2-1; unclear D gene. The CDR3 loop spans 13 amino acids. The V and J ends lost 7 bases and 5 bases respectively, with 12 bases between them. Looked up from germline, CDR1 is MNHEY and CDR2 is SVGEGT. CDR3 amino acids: CASISSRDNEQFF. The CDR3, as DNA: TGTGCCAGCATCTCCTCACGGGACAATGAGCAGTTCTTC.

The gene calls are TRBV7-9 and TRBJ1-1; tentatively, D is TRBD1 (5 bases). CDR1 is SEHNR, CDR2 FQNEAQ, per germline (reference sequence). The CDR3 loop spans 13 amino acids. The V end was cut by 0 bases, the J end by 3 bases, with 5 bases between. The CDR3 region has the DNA TGTGCCAGCAGCTTAGCAGGGGACACTGAAGCTTTCTTT. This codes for CASSLAGDTEAFF.

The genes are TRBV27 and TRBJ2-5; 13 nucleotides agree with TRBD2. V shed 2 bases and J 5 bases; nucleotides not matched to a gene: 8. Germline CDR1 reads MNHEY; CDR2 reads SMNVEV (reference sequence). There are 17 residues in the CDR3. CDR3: CASSLGGLAGDPETQYF. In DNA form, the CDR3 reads TGTGCCAGCAGTTTAGGCGGACTAGCGGGGGATCCGGAGACCCAGTACTTC.

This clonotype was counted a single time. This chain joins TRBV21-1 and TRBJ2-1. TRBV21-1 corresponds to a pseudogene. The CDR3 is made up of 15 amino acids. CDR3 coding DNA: TGTGCCAGCAGCAAAGGGGGATCTCGCTACAATGAGCAGTTCTTC. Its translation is CASSKGGSRYNEQFF.

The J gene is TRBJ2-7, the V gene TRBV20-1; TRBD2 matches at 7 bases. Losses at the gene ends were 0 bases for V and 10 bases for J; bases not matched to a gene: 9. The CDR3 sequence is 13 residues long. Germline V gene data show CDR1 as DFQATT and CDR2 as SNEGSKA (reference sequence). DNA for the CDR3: TGCAGTGCTAGAGATTTGGCAGGGAGGGGCCAGTACTTC. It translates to CSARDLAGRGQYF.

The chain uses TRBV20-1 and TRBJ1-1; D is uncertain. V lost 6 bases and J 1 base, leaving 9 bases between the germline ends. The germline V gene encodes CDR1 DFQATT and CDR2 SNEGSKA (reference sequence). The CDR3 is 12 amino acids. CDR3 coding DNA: TGCAGTGCCCCGTGGGGGAACACTGAAGCTTTCTTT. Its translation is CSAPWGNTEAFF.

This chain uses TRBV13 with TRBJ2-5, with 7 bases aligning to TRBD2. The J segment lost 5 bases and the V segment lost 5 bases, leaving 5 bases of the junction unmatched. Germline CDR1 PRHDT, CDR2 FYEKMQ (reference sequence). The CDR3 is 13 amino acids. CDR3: CASSLRLAETQYF. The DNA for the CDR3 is TGTGCCAGCAGCCTTAGACTAGCTGAGACCCAGTACTTC.

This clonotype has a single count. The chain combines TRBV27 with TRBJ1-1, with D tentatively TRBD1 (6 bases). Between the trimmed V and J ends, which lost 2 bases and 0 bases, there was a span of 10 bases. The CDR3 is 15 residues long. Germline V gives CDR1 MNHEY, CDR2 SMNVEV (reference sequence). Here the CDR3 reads CASSLLGGMNTEAFF. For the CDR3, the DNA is TGTGCCAGCAGTTTACTGGGGGGCATGAACACTGAAGCTTTCTTT.

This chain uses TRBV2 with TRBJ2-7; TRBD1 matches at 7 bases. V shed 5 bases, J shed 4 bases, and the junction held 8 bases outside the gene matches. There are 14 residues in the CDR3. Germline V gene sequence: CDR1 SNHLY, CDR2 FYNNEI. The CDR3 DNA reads TGTGCCAGCAGTACCGGGACAGATTTTTACGAGCAGTACTTC. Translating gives CASSTGTDFYEQYF.

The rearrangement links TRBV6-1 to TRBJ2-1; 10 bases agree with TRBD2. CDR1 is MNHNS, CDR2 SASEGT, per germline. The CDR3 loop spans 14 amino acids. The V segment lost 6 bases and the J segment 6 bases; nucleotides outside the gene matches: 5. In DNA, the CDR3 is TGTGCCAGCAGGACTAGCGGGTCCCCCAATGAGCAGTTCTTC. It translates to CASRTSGSPNEQFF.

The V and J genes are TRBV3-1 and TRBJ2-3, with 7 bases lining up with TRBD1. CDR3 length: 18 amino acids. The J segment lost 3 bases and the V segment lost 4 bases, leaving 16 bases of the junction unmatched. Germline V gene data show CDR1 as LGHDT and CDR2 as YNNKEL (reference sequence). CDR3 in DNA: TGTGCCAGCAGCCCTTCTCAGACAGGGTTCGGCTTGACAGATACGCAGTATTTT. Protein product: CASSPSQTGFGLTDTQYF.

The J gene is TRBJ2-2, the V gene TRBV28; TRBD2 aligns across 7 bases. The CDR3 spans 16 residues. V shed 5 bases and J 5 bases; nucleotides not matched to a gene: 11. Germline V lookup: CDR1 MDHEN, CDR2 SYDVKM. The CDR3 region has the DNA TGTGCCAGCAGTCCCCGGGGAGGGCGAGAAACCGGGGAGCTGTTTTTT. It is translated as CASSPRGGRETGELFF. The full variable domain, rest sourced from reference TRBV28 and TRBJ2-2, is DVKVTQSSRYLVKRTGEKVFLECVQDMDHENMFWYRQDPGLGLRLIYFSYDVKMKEKGDIPEGYSVSREKKERFSLILESASTNQTSMYLCASSPRGGRETGELFFGEGSRLTVL.

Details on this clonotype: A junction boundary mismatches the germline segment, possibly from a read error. The CDR3 spells CASSLGLGGSGEQYF. CDR3 nucleotides: TGTGCTAGCAGCCTGGGTTTAGGAGGGTCGGGCGAGCAGTACTTC. The chain couples TRBV7-7 to TRBJ2-7; tentative D call: TRBD2 (6 bases). This CDR3 has 15 amino acids. Per germline, CDR1 SSHAT and CDR2 FNYEAQ (reference sequence).

The CDR3 reads CASGTRMGETQYF. CDR3 sequence (DNA): TGTGCCAGCGGGACTAGAATGGGGGAGACCCAGTACTTC. The J gene is TRBJ2-5, the V gene TRBV28; 8 nucleotides match TRBD2. V lost 8 bases to trimming and J lost 5 bases; unmatched junction nucleotides: 7. This CDR3 region has 13 residues. Germline CDR1 reads MDHEN; CDR2 reads SYDVKM.

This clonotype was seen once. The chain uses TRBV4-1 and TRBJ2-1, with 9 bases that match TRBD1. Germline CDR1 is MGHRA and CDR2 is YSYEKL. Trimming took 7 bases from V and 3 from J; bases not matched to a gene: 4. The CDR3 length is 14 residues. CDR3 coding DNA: TGCGCCAGCACCCCGGGACAGGGCTACAATGAGCAGTTCTTC. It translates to CASTPGQGYNEQFF.

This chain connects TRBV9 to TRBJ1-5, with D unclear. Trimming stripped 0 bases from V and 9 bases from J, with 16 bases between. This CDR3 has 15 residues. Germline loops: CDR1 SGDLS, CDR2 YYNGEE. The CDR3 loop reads CASSVDGSLKSPQHF. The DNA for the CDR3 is TGTGCCAGCAGCGTAGATGGGAGCCTCAAGTCGCCCCAGCATTTT.

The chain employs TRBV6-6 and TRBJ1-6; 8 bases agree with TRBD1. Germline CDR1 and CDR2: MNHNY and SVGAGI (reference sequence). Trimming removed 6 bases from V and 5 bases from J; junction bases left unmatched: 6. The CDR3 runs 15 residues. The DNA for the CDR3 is TGTGCCAGCAGGCGACAGGGGAAGGATAATTCACCCCTCCACTTT. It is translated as CASRRQGKDNSPLHF.